The rows below give T cell receptor beta chains drawn from one sample of a study of T-cell memory formation after mild COVID-19. One entry per CDR3 protein, called by TCRdb with MiXCR from the 5' RACE reads. The sample lists 120,000 or so distinct CDR3 sequences; about 15% were seen once. The specimen was PBMCs or a T cell subset sorted from them (not recorded which). All receptors come from an adult woman who had mild COVID-19 (a few samples of this study predate the infection). Cell type and time point are not known. Each CDR3 is given with its conserved first and last residue. Fields, in order: J gene, D gene, clone size, V gene, CDR3 protein, CDR3 DNA. The D gene is left open where the match is weak. Size is omitted from some rows. Given values are once, few, many or a class for expanded clones.

>TRBJ2-7|TRBD1|few|TRBV24-1
CATSGGQVNEQYF
TGTGCCACCAGCGGGGGACAGGTAAACGAGCAGTACTTC
>TRBJ2-6|TRBD1|-|TRBV12-3/TRBV12-4
CASSSSRGTGPPEANVLTF
TGTGCCAGCAGTTCCAGTAGGGGGACAGGGCCTCCCGAGGCCAACGTCCTGACTTTC
>TRBJ2-7|-|many|TRBV6-5
CASSYSHASAVGDEQYF
TGTGCCAGCAGTTACTCCCATGCCAGTGCGGTGGGTGACGAGCAGTACTTC
>TRBJ1-6|-|-|TRBV5-6
CASSLRPTYNSPLHF
TGTGCCAGCAGCTTGAGACCGACCTATAATTCACCCCTCCACTTT
>TRBJ1-3|-|-|TRBV15
CAAGRNSGNTIYF
TGTGCCGCGGGCCGTAACTCTGGAAACACCATATATTTT
>TRBJ2-3|TRBD2|-|TRBV24-1
CATSAAGGGNLDTQYF
TGTGCCACCAGTGCTGCGGGGGGGGGGAATTTGGATACGCAGTATTTT
>TRBJ2-1|-|few|TRBV12-5
CASGLVLGGSPANEQFF
TGTGCTAGTGGTTTGGTACTAGGTGGAAGCCCCGCGAATGAGCAGTTCTTC
>TRBJ1-1|-|-|TRBV18
CAISPEDRKMNTEAFF
TGTGCCATCTCACCAGAGGACAGAAAGATGAACACTGAAGCTTTCTTT
>TRBJ2-4|-|many|TRBV3-1
CASSQGFDGDFYF
TGTGCCAGCAGCCAAGGGTTCGACGGGGACTTCTACTTC
>TRBJ1-6|-|once|TRBV12-3/TRBV12-4
CASSFIGQTNSPLHF
TGTGCCAGCAGTTTCATCGGACAGACTAATTCACCCCTCCACTTT
>TRBJ2-1|-|many|TRBV4-1
CASSQLPGTGEQFF
TGCGCCAGCAGCCAACTTCCCGGGACGGGGGAGCAGTTCTTC
>TRBJ2-5|-|few|TRBV4-1
CASSQLSGLDKETQYF
TGCGCCAGCAGCCAGCTGAGCGGGCTTGATAAAGAGACCCAGTACTTC
>TRBJ2-7|TRBD2|few|TRBV3-1
CASSQEVAGVIYEQYF
TGTGCCAGCAGCCAAGAGGTAGCGGGAGTCATCTACGAGCAGTACTTC
>TRBJ2-3|-|many|TRBV7-2
CASSLAETTRQYF
TGTGCCAGCAGCTTAGCCGAAACTACACGGCAGTATTTT
>TRBJ2-6|TRBD2|-|TRBV7-9
CASSSAGGGANVLTF
TGTGCCAGCAGCTCCGCGGGAGGTGGGGCCAACGTCCTGACTTTC
>TRBJ2-2|-|few|TRBV20-1
CSAIGQEFGTGELFF
TGCAGTGCTATCGGGCAGGAGTTTGGCACCGGGGAGCTGTTTTTT
>TRBJ2-1|TRBD2|-|TRBV7-9
CASSLTRSGNYNEQFF
TGTGCCAGCAGCCTAACCCGTAGCGGGAACTACAATGAGCAGTTCTTC
>TRBJ1-5|TRBD1|few|TRBV28
CASSFLQGGQPQHF
TGTGCCAGCAGTTTCCTTCAGGGGGGTCAGCCCCAGCATTTT
>TRBJ2-7|-|-|TRBV29-1
CSVVRGLSSYEQYF
TGCAGCGTTGTCCGGGGACTCTCTTCCTACGAGCAGTACTTC
>TRBJ1-2|-|few|TRBV5-1
CASSLDRVFTYGYTF
TGCGCCAGCAGCTTGGACAGGGTTTTTACCTATGGCTACACCTTC
>TRBJ1-1|-|few|TRBV3-1
CASRGGGGDTEAFF
TGTGCCAGCAGGGGCGGGGGAGGAGACACTGAAGCTTTCTTT
>TRBJ2-3|TRBD2|few|TRBV29-1
CSVTSGTDTQYF
TGCAGCGTGACTAGCGGCACAGATACGCAGTATTTT
>TRBJ1-4|-|-|TRBV5-1
CASSSGNGQPNEKLFF
TGCGCCAGCAGCTCCGGCAACGGGCAGCCTAATGAAAAACTGTTTTTT
>TRBJ2-3|-|few|TRBV24-1
CATSDSGRTDTQYF
TGTGCCACCAGTGACTCGGGTCGCACAGATACGCAGTATTTT
>TRBJ1-5|-|-|TRBV30
CAWSLGRGAQHF
TGTGCCTGGAGTCTTGGGAGGGGTGCCCAGCATTTT
>TRBJ2-3|TRBD2|-|TRBV3-1
CASSRGAGGTDTQYF
TGTGCCAGCAGCCGCGGAGCGGGGGGAACAGATACGCAGTATTTT
>TRBJ2-1|TRBD2|few|TRBV5-1
CASSLGATSGVDEQFF
TGCGCCAGCAGCTTGGGTGCGACTAGCGGGGTGGATGAGCAGTTCTTC
>TRBJ2-7|-|few|TRBV29-1
CSVEGQSYEQYF
TGCAGCGTTGAGGGTCAGAGCTACGAGCAGTACTTC
>TRBJ2-1|TRBD2|few|TRBV7-3
CASSPGLDGEQFF
TGTGCCAGCAGCCCGGGACTAGATGGTGAGCAGTTCTTC
>TRBJ1-1|-|-|TRBV12-3/TRBV12-4
CASSLFQTNTEAFF
TGTGCCAGCAGTTTGTTCCAGACAAACACTGAAGCTTTCTTT
>TRBJ1-5|-|many|TRBV18
CASSPGFLQPQHF
TGTGCCAGCTCACCTGGGTTTCTTCAGCCCCAGCATTTT
>TRBJ2-7|TRBD1|-|TRBV15
CATSTEDRGAYEQYF
TGTGCCACCAGCACTGAGGACAGGGGCGCCTACGAGCAGTACTTC
>TRBJ2-6|-|-|TRBV19
CATHQGSPGANVLTF
TGTGCCACCCATCAGGGTTCTCCTGGGGCCAACGTCCTGACTTTC
>TRBJ1-1|TRBD1|-|TRBV27
CASSLSGQGALRAFF
TGTGCCAGCAGCCTGTCGGGACAGGGGGCACTACGAGCTTTCTTT
>TRBJ2-2|TRBD2|once|TRBV5-1
CASSLLTNLAGVTNTGELFF
TGCGCCAGCAGCTTGTTGACTAATCTGGCGGGAGTTACGAACACCGGGGAGCTGTTTTTT
>TRBJ1-6|-|-|TRBV7-8
CASSLAGEPLHF
TGTGCCAGCAGCTTAGCTGGGGAACCCCTCCACTTT
>TRBJ2-2|TRBD1|few|TRBV5-4
CASSHRGGTRTGELFF
TGTGCCAGCAGCCACAGGGGTGGGACGCGCACCGGGGAGCTGTTTTTT
>TRBJ2-2|-|few|TRBV9
CASSVQGPISGELFF
TGTGCCAGCAGCGTGCAGGGACCGATCTCCGGGGAGCTGTTTTTT